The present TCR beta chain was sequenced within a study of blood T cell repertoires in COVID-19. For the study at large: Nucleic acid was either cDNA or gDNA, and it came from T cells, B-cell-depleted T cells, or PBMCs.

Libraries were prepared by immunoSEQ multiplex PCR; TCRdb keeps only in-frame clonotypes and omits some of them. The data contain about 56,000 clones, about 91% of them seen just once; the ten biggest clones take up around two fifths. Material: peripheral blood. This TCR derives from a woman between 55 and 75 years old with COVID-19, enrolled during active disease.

CDR3 amino acids: CASSERGGDRDGYTF. CDR3 in DNA: TGTGCCAGCAGTGAAAGGGGCGGGGACCGTGATGGCTACACCTTC. The chain couples TRBV6-1 to TRBJ1-2; possible D gene TRBD1, 5 bases. CDR3 length: 15 residues. Germline V gene lookup returns CDR1 MNHNS and CDR2 SASEGT. The V gene lost 2 bases and the J gene lost 6 bases, with 16 bases spanning the gap.